A single T cell receptor beta chain is shown here with its context. Its antigen is undetermined. Repertoires were generated with immunoSEQ multiplex PCR, while TCRdb's copy carries only in-frame clones and drops some. The sample contains 7,000 or so clones, around 77% of which appear only once. These data are taken from a study of tumor-infiltrating lymphocytes in localized non-small cell lung cancer. Across the study: Each patient gave resected tumor and non-adjacent uninvolved lung tissue. Overall study findings and caveats: Not all patients were TCR sequenced, owing to tissue quantity. Higher tumor T cell infiltration than in uninvolved lung was supported by TCRbeta sequencing. T-cell fraction did not differ between immunotypes IM1 and IM2.

Trimming removed 4 bases at V and 2 bases at J, with 10 bases between. The CDR3 has 13 amino acids. The germline CDR1 and CDR2 sequences are SGHRS and YFSETQ. The chain links TRBV5-1 to TRBJ2-7; D is perhaps TRBD1 (5 bases). Sequenced sample: uninvolved lung tissue not adjacent to the tumor. The TCR originated in a human donor with non-small cell lung cancer. CDR3 sequence: CASSGHEAYEQYF. The CDR3 DNA follows: TGCGCCAGCAGCGGACATGAAGCCTACGAGCAGTACTTC.